One T cell receptor (beta chain) is described in this entry. Which antigen it targets is not known. No qualities accompany the bases; no much larger clone lies one base away. CDR1 ENHRY and CDR2 SYGVKD were looked up in the germline V gene. V and J are truncated by 0 bases and 3 bases respectively, leaving an intervening sequence of 11 bases. Inclusive of the bounding cysteine and phenylalanine, the CDR3 is 15 residues long. The only DNA kept is the CDR3, 45 bases in frame from the first base. The entry originates in a study of a mutant IDH1 vaccine in newly diagnosed glioma (dated by TCRdb to the early 2020s). Broadly, across the study: Across visits V03 through V10, patients got a total of eight vaccinations, given in weeks 1, 3, 5, 7, 11, 15, 19 and 23. In the chemotherapy-containing groups, vaccination started alongside temozolomide cycles, whereas in patients who had radiotherapy alone it started 4-6 weeks after radiotherapy. Of the roughly 31 treated patients, roughly 62% were male and approximately 40% were female, and the mean age was approximately 40 years. Prior to enrollment, standard therapy consisting of radiotherapy alone, temozolomide alone, or radiochemotherapy with temozolomide had been administered to patients, with the combination being received by most patients. Peripheral blood was collected at six visits: V03 (baseline), V05, V07, V10, V12 and V13. For exploratory analyses, longitudinal TCRB deep sequencing was carried out in about two dozen treated patients wherever samples were available.

The research as a whole found: Changes in the top peripheral T cell clonotypes picked up by TCRB sequencing did not appear to be linked to pseudoprogression. Immune responses induced by the vaccine were seen in 90% to 95% of patients across multiple MHC alleles. PBMC samples for TCRB deep sequencing were selected based on availability. The authors noted that analyses of patient blood samples could not be reproduced because of sample limitations.

This specimen's time point label, per the study, means: week 5, during vaccination. A 20-mer mutant IDH1 peptide at 300 micrograms in Montanide made up each vaccine dose, which was injected subcutaneously together with topical imiquimod. Newly diagnosed WHO grade 3 or 4 IDH1-mutant astrocytomas showing loss of nuclear ATRX were present in the donors. The samples were drawn from NOA16, a multicentre, single-arm, open-label phase I trial in Germany that tested a mutant IDH1 peptide vaccine in humans for the first time. Genomic DNA for TCRB sequencing was extracted from EDTA blood using the DNeasy Blood and Tissue Kit. The receptor library was made with the immunoSEQ multiplex PCR assay. Following the manufacturer's protocol, the hsTCRB Kit was used to amplify rearranged TCR beta chain sequences. An Illumina MiSeq was used to sequence the TCRB libraries. For the original study's pipeline: The kit vendor's proprietary platform handled demultiplexing, trimming and gene mapping. This immuneACCESS table, as held by TCRdb, lists in-frame sequences with V and J called but not all clones. Of the missing ones, under half trace to an unresolved V gene in checked studies; the others have no known cause. Clone size and V and J calls were adopted from that table, with D and trimming inferred from the DNA. The sample table shows some 51,000 clones, and around four fifths are seen once. The ten largest account for 1.8% of the sample.

The rearrangement joined TRBV10-3 to TRBJ1-2; D gene: possibly TRBD1, on 5 matching bases. The sample consisted of PBMCs, taken from a glioma patient whose treatment included an IDH1 peptide vaccine. This clonotype was sampled from a middle-aged woman with glioma. The CDR3 reads CAISESNTGDYGYTF. The DNA reads TGTGCCATCAGTGAGTCGAACACAGGAGACTATGGCTACACCTTC.